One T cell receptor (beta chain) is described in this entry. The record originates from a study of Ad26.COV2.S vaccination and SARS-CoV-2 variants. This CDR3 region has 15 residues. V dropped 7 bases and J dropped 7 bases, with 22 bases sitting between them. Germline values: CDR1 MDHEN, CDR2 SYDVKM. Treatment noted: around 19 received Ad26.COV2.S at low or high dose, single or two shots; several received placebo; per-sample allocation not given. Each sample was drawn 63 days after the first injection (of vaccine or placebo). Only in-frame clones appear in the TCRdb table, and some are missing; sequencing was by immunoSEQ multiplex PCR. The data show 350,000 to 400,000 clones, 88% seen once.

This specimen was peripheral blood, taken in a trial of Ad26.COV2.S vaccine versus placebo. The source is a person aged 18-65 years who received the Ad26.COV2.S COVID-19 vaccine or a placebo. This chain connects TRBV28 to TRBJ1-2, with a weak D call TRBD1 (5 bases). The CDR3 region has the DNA TGTGCCAGCACTTCACCCGACACTGGGGCTTTTGGCTACACCTTC. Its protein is CASTSPDTGAFGYTF.